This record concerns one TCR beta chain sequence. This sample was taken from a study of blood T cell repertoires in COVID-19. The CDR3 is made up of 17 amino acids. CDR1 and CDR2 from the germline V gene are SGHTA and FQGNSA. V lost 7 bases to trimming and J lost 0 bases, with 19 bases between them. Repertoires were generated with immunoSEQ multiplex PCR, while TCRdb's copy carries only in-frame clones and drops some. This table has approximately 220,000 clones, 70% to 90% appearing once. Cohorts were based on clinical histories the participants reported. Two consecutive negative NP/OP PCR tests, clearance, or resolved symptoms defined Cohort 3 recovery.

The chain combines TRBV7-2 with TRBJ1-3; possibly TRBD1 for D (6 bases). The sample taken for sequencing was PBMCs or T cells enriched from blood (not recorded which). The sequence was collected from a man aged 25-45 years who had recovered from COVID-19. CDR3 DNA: TGTGCCAGCACCCTATCGGGGGGCTCCCTCTCTGGAAACACCATATATTTT. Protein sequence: CASTLSGGSLSGNTIYF.